This is a list of T cell receptor beta chains from one sample in a study of tumor-infiltrating lymphocytes in primary liver carcinoma. From the multiplex PCR reads, TCRdb called clonotypes with MiXCR, one entry per CDR3 protein. This table holds 250,000 to 350,000 distinct CDR3 sequences, 50% to 75% found once. Sequenced: peripheral blood. The receptors originated from a woman aged 25 to 39 with primary liver carcinoma and hepatitis B virus infection. CDR3s include the opening cysteine and the closing phenylalanine or tryptophan. D genes are given only for firm matches. Clone size, where shown, is once, few, many, or a class for clones that have expanded.

-	-	TRBV7-9	TRBJ1-2	CASSLVVNYDYTF	TGTGCCAGCAGCTTAGTAGTGAACTATGACTACACCTTC
many	-	TRBV6-5	TRBJ1-1	CASRIYPGGSNTEAFF	TGTGCCAGCAGGATATACCCGGGGGGATCCAACACTGAAGCTTTCTTT
-	-	TRBV20-1	TRBJ2-3	CSVSGQGITGGPGDTQYF	TGCAGTGTTTCCGGACAGGGTATAACGGGAGGGCCAGGCGATACGCAGTATTTT
once	-	TRBV11-3	TRBJ2-7	CASSLGFGYEQYF	TGTGCCAGCAGCTTAGGGTTCGGGTACGAGCAGTACTTC
many	-	TRBV11-1	TRBJ1-1	CASTYNTEAFF	TGTGCCAGCACCTATAACACTGAAGCTTTCTTT
many	-	TRBV6-5	TRBJ2-3	CASRNRGGGDTQYF	TGTGCCAGCAGGAATCGCGGTGGGGGAGATACGCAGTATTTT
-	-	TRBV10-2	TRBJ2-1	CASTPGPFYNEQSF	TGCGCCAGCACCCCTGGACCATTTTACAATGAGCAGTCCTTC
few	TRBD2	TRBV12-3/TRBV12-4	TRBJ2-1	CASTPPRASGLNEQFF	TGTGCCAGCACCCCCCCTCGGGCTAGCGGACTCAATGAGCAGTTCTTC
-	TRBD1	TRBV11-1	TRBJ2-5	CASNLDRGREIQYF	TGTGCCAGCAACTTGGACAGGGGAAGAGAGATCCAGTACTTC
-	TRBD2	TRBV4-1	TRBJ2-1	CASSQMGAGGPNEQLF	TGCGCCAGCAGCCAGATGGGAGCGGGAGGGCCGAATGAGCAGTTATTC
-	-	TRBV21-1	TRBJ1-1	CASSPTEWDGSWENTEAFF	TGTGCCAGCAGCCCTACTGAATGGGACGGCAGCTGGGAGAACACTGAAGCTTTCTTT
-	-	TRBV11-2	TRBJ1-1	CTSSLDSGFTTEAFF	TGTACCAGCAGCTTGGATTCAGGTTTTACCACTGAAGCCTTCTTT
-	TRBD1	TRBV6-2/TRBV6-3	TRBJ2-1	CASSYIGTGQNEQFF	TGTGCCAGCAGTTACATCGGGACAGGTCAAAATGAGCAGTTCTTC
few	TRBD1	TRBV19	TRBJ1-5	CASRPGQGWNQPQHF	TGTGCCAGTAGGCCGGGACAGGGGTGGAATCAGCCCCAGCATTTT
many	-	TRBV11-1	TRBJ2-1	CASTQAGTDNEQFF	TGTGCCAGCACCCAGGCAGGGACCGACAATGAGCAGTTCTTC
-	TRBD1	TRBV28	TRBJ1-3	CASSSRGRLGNTIYF	TGTGCCAGCAGTTCCAGGGGGCGTTTAGGAAACACCATATATTTT
-	TRBD1	TRBV6-6	TRBJ1-1	CASTLTGRNTEVFF	TGTGCCAGCACCCTGACAGGGCGGAACACTGAAGTTTTCTTT
many	TRBD1	TRBV6-5	TRBJ1-4	CASSPLAGRDRANEKLFF	TGTGCCAGCAGCCCATTAGCGGGCCGAGACAGGGCTAATGAAAAACTGTTTTTT
few	-	TRBV14	TRBJ1-2	CASSQGHNYGYTF	TGTGCCAGCAGCCAAGGGCATAACTATGGCTACACCTTC
-	-	TRBV5-6	TRBJ2-7	CTSSLLGGHEQYF	TGTACCAGCAGCTTGTTAGGGGGTCACGAGCAGTACTTC
-	-	TRBV12-5	TRBJ2-7	CASGIPQRSSYEQYF	TGTGCTAGTGGTATTCCACAGAGGAGCTCCTACGAGCAGTACTTC
many	TRBD1	TRBV11-1	TRBJ2-2	CASSSADRVGVGPGELFF	TGTGCCAGCAGCTCCGCGGACAGGGTAGGGGTTGGACCCGGGGAGCTGTTTTTT
many	-	TRBV4-2	TRBJ2-7	CASSQPDRGGYEQYF	TGTGCCAGCAGCCAACCAGACAGGGGAGGGTACGAGCAGTACTTC
few	-	TRBV7-8	TRBJ1-1	CASSHGLGAEAFF	TGTGCCAGCAGCCATGGGCTAGGGGCTGAAGCTTTCTTT
-	-	TRBV28	TRBJ2-3	CASSPGTSESDTQYF	TGTGCCAGCAGTCCTGGGACTTCCGAGTCGGATACGCAGTATTTT
many	-	TRBV29-1	TRBJ1-2	CSAEDSNYGYTF	TGCAGCGCAGAAGACAGTAACTATGGCTACACCTTC
-	TRBD1	TRBV28	TRBJ2-1	CASSLDRAQMGEQFF	TGTGCCAGCAGTTTGGACAGGGCTCAGATGGGTGAGCAGTTCTTC
-	-	TRBV14	TRBJ1-1	CASSQGRGGKVEAFF	TGTGCCAGCAGCCAAGGGCGCGGAGGGAAGGTCGAAGCTTTCTTT
-	TRBD1	TRBV5-1	TRBJ2-7	CASSLVGQTSYEQYF	TGCGCCAGCAGCTTGGTGGGACAGACTTCCTACGAGCAGTACTTC
-	-	TRBV6-1	TRBJ1-4	CAGSYVGRNEKLFF	TGTGCCGGCTCTTACGTAGGGCGGAATGAAAAACTGTTTTTT
once	-	TRBV5-1	TRBJ2-3	CASSWSLGGPDTDTQYF	TGCGCCAGCAGCTGGAGTTTGGGGGGACCCGACACAGATACGCAGTATTTT
-	-	TRBV23-1	TRBJ2-2	CASSQPGLVPNTGELFF	TGCGCCAGCAGTCAACCCGGCCTAGTGCCTAACACCGGGGAGCTGTTTTTT
-	-	TRBV6-2/TRBV6-3	TRBJ1-6	CASRKVSGLYNSPLHF	TGTGCCAGCAGAAAAGTTTCGGGACTCTATAATTCACCCCTCCACTTT
-	TRBD2	TRBV6-2/TRBV6-3	TRBJ2-3	CASSDSGRAASTQYF	TGTGCCAGCAGTGATAGCGGGAGGGCAGCGAGTACGCAGTATTTT
-	-	TRBV5-6	TRBJ1-1	CASSFGTRAEAIF	TGTGCCAGCAGCTTCGGGACAAGGGCCGAAGCTATCTTT
once	-	TRBV29-1	TRBJ2-6	CSAGEGSGANVLTF	TGCAGCGCTGGCGAGGGCTCCGGGGCCAACGTCCTGACTTTC
-	-	TRBV5-6	TRBJ1-1	CASCLRVITEAFF	TGTGCCAGCTGCTTGCGGGTGATCACTGAAGCTTTCTTT
-	-	TRBV6-2/TRBV6-3	TRBJ2-3	CASSGGGNTDTQYF	TGTGCCAGCAGCGGAGGGGGGAACACAGATACGCAGTATTTT
-	-	TRBV12-3/TRBV12-4	TRBJ1-5	CASSFGTWRAGQPQHF	TGTGCCAGCAGTTTTGGTACGTGGAGGGCAGGTCAGCCCCAGCATTTT
-	TRBD2	TRBV5-1	TRBJ2-1	CASSLAIGLAGRNEQFF	TGCGCCAGCAGCTTGGCTATCGGACTAGCGGGGCGCAATGAGCAGTTCTTC
many	TRBD1	TRBV29-1	TRBJ1-2	CSVDRGTLGYTF	TGCAGCGTGGACAGGGGTACTTTAGGCTACACCTTC
many	-	TRBV6-1	TRBJ2-1	CASRKTGSRSYNEQFF	TGTGCCAGCAGGAAGACAGGTTCCCGCTCCTACAATGAGCAGTTCTTC
-	-	TRBV6-5	TRBJ1-2	CASSYYGEKTGYTF	TGTGCCAGCAGTTACTATGGGGAAAAGACTGGCTACACCTTC
-	-	TRBV10-2	TRBJ1-5	CASSDRSRDQPQHF	TGCGCCAGCAGTGATCGGAGTCGGGATCAGCCCCAGCATTTT
-	TRBD2	TRBV7-8	TRBJ2-1	CASSPSRGDFHNGQFF	TGTGCCAGCAGCCCCTCGCGGGGGGACTTCCACAATGGGCAGTTCTTC
few	-	TRBV28	TRBJ2-6	CASSRPGPRTAGANVLTF	TGTGCCAGCAGTCGTCCCGGGCCGAGGACCGCTGGGGCCAACGTCCTGACTTTC
many	-	TRBV5-6	TRBJ2-6	CASSLLSGANVLTF	TGTGCCAGCAGCCTCCTCTCTGGGGCCAACGTCCTGACTTTC
-	TRBD1	TRBV28	TRBJ2-1	CASILGTGNEQFF	TGTGCCAGCATCTTAGGGACAGGGAATGAGCAGTTCTTC
many	TRBD2	TRBV4-3	TRBJ2-1	CASSQRAGGPGEQFF	TGCGCCAGCAGCCAGAGAGCGGGAGGGCCGGGTGAGCAGTTCTTC
-	TRBD2	TRBV5-4	TRBJ2-3	CASSQRSGSLTDTQYF	TGTGCCAGCAGCCAACGTAGCGGGAGTCTCACAGATACGCAGTATTTT
-	-	TRBV19	TRBJ1-5	CASSMDPEGPQHF	TGTGCCAGTAGTATGGATCCCGAGGGGCCCCAGCATTTT
many	-	TRBV11-3	TRBJ2-1	CASSSLSGAGEQFF	TGTGCCAGCAGCTCTCTTAGTGGGGCCGGTGAGCAGTTCTTC
-	-	TRBV20-1	TRBJ2-3	CSASRGGVPDTQYF	TGCAGTGCTTCCCGGGGTGGTGTCCCAGATACGCAGTATTTT
-	-	TRBV9	TRBJ1-1	CASSAELGLPRSTEAFF	TGTGCCAGCAGCGCTGAGCTGGGACTGCCAAGGTCCACTGAAGCTTTCTTT
-	TRBD2	TRBV10-3	TRBJ2-1	CATQGLAGNNEQFF	TGTGCCACTCAAGGACTAGCGGGGAACAATGAGCAGTTCTTC